The 21 T cell receptor beta chains listed next were all sequenced from one sample in a study of Graves' ophthalmopathy and Graves' hyperthyroidism. RNA transcripts served as template for amplifying TCR beta CDR3 sequences. First-round RT-PCR employed HTBI primers, with a second-round multiplex PCR after it. TCRdb analysed the multiplex PCR reads with MiXCR anew, one entry per CDR3 protein. The sample yields over a million distinct CDR3 sequences, about 36% seen once. Sequenced input: peripheral blood or thyroid tissue (not recorded which). These receptors were collected from an adult man with Graves' hyperthyroidism.

The chain recombines TRBV9 with TRBJ2-7, with D possibly TRBD1 on 6 matching bases. The germline V gene encodes CDR1 SGDLS and CDR2 YYNGEE. Deletions cut 7 bases from V and 2 bases from J, with 16 bases between. The CDR3 runs to 14 residues. CDR3 loop: CASLSRDTPYEQYF. CDR3 DNA: TGTGCCAGCTTATCCCGGGACACTCCCTACGAGCAGTACTTC.

The genes are TRBV4-3 and TRBJ2-7, with TRBD1 identical over 11 bases. The V and J ends lost 0 bases and 3 bases, in that order; junction bases with no gene match: 7. CDR1 and CDR2 (germline): LGHNA, YSLEER. The CDR3 consists of 17 residues. This chain's CDR3 is CASSQDGTGTGGYEQYF. The CDR3 DNA reads TGCGCCAGCAGCCAAGATGGGACCGGGACAGGGGGCTACGAGCAGTACTTC.

J is TRBJ2-6 and V is TRBV5-8, with 9 bases that match TRBD1. The CDR3 totals 17 residues. Unmatched junction bases numbered 8, after V lost 7 bases and J lost 0 bases. Germline-derived CDR1 and CDR2 are SGHTS and YDEGEE. The CDR3 sequence: CASGGDRVSSGANVLTF. The CDR3 bases are TGTGCCAGCGGCGGGGACAGGGTTAGCTCTGGGGCCAACGTCCTGACTTTC.

In this sample, this clonotype turned up many times. The J gene is TRBJ2-5, the V gene TRBV20-1; 7 bases agree with TRBD2. The CDR3 extends over 13 amino acids. CDR1 DFQATT and CDR2 SNEGSKA come from the germline V gene (reference sequence). The junction had 1 base not matched to a gene; V was cut back by 3 bases and J by 0 bases. The CDR3 nucleotides are TGCAGTGCTAGGCGGGAGTACCAAGAGACCCAGTACTTC. Protein sequence: CSARREYQETQYF.

Note on this clonotype: The CDR3 end shows no conserved phenylalanine or tryptophan, and so a read error is likely. The DNA is left out, because the CDR3 cannot be placed on it with certainty; the CDR3 is given as TCRdb lists it. The chain uses TRBV19 and TRBJ1-5. CDR1 LNHDA and CDR2 SQIVND come from the germline V gene (reference sequence). The CDR3 is made up of 13 amino acids, end residues included. The CDR3 is CASSIQGNQPQQT.

V usage is TRBV25-1 and J usage is TRBJ2-5; D possibly corresponds to TRBD2 (7 bases). The J call is in doubt because the DNA end fits TRBJ2-7 better. Per the germline V gene, CDR1 is MGHDK and CDR2 is SYGVNS. The CDR3 length is 14 residues. DNA of the CDR3: TGTGCCAGCAGTGAGGGGGGGGGGCGAGACGAGCAGTACTTC. Translating it yields CASSEGGGRDEQYF.

With regard to this clonotype: A single base separates this from a much larger clone, so it may be a read error. The rearrangement uses TRBV12-3 or TRBV12-4 and TRBJ2-5; TRBD1 matches 7 bases. The CDR3 contains 14 residues. Trimming took 6 bases from V and 5 from J; bases not matched to a gene: 9. For the CDR3, the DNA is TGTGCCAGCAGGCCCGGGACAGTAGCGGAGACCCAGTACTTC. It specifies CASRPGTVAETQYF.

This clonotype was seen at least ten times. This chain joins TRBV10-3 and TRBJ1-5, with a possible D match to TRBD1 (5 bases). CDR1 is ENHRY, CDR2 SYGVKD, per germline. The CDR3 has 16 amino acids. Trimming left V 0 bases short and J 3 bases short, with 12 bases between. The DNA of the CDR3 is TGTGCCATCAGTGAGTCGATGCCGGGGGTCAATCAGCCCCAGCATTTT. It translates to CAISESMPGVNQPQHF.

DNA for the CDR3: TGTGCCAGCAGCCTAACAGGAGGGGCAGGGAACACCGGGGAGCTGTTTTTT. Translation: CASSLTGGAGNTGELFF. The V gene is TRBV7-2, the J gene TRBJ2-2; D is possibly TRBD2 (6 bases). The CDR3 covers 17 residues. V was pared by 5 bases and J by 1 base, with 17 bases between. Germline V lookup: CDR1 SGHTA, CDR2 FQGNSA.

This clonotype was counted ten times or more. The CDR3 loop reads CASSFRHRIGSNQPQHF. In DNA form, the CDR3 reads TGCGCCAGCAGTTTTCGTCACCGTATAGGGAGCAATCAGCCCCAGCATTTT. V usage is TRBV10-1 and J usage is TRBJ1-5; no reliable D call. The ends were cut back, 5 bases at V and 1 base at J, with 18 bases in the middle. The CDR3 contains 17 residues. CDR1 and CDR2 (germline): WNHNN, SYGVQD (reference sequence).

This clonotype was counted a few times. The rearrangement uses TRBV7-8 and TRBJ1-5; D is possibly TRBD1 (5 bases). In germline, CDR1 is SGHVS, CDR2 FQNEAQ. The CDR3 has 16 residues. The ends were cut back, 5 bases at V and 4 bases at J, with 18 bases in the middle. The CDR3, as DNA: TGTGCCAGCAGCACTTACAAGGGGCGATGGAATCAGCCCCAGCATTTT. It translates to CASSTYKGRWNQPQHF.

This clonotype was seen ten or more times. V is TRBV7-6 and J is TRBJ1-4; TRBD1 might be the D (5 bases). CDR3 length: 15 residues. Germline CDR1 reads SGHVS; CDR2 reads FNYEAQ. V was trimmed by 4 bases and J by 12 bases, leaving 21 bases between them. For the CDR3, the DNA is TGTGCCAGCAGCTCGTACCCCCCGGCAGGGCCTGAACTGTTTTTT. Its protein is CASSSYPPAGPELFF.

This chain joins TRBV10-3 and TRBJ2-7; 7 positions agree with TRBD1. Germline V gene data show CDR1 as ENHRY and CDR2 as SYGVKD. V was pared by 11 bases and J by 6 bases, with 10 bases of the junction left unmatched. The CDR3 sequence is 12 residues long. CDR3 protein: CAVIRDSTEQYF. The CDR3, as DNA: TGTGCCGTCATCCGGGACAGCACCGAGCAGTACTTC.

The chain is built from TRBV5-8 and TRBJ2-2; D remains unclear. V was shortened by 6 bases and J by 8 bases, with 5 bases between the two germline ends. The germline CDR1 and CDR2 sequences are SGHTS and YDEGEE. CDR3 length: 10 residues. The CDR3 sequence is CASIPGELFF. The CDR3 DNA is TGTGCCAGCATCCCAGGGGAGCTGTTTTTT. Full variable domain (rest looked up from reference TRBV5-8 and TRBJ2-2): EAGVTQSPTHLIKTRGQQATLRCSPISGHTSVYWYQQALGLGLQFLLWYDEGEERNRGNFPPRFSGRQFPNYSSELNVNALELEDSALYLCASIPGELFFGEGSRLTVL.

At least ten counts were recorded for this clonotype. CDR3 coding DNA: TGCGCCAGCACGAGTCCGGGGAACACCGGGGAGCTGTTTTTT. It specifies CASTSPGNTGELFF. The chain links TRBV5-1 to TRBJ2-2; D remains ambiguous. Germline V lookup: CDR1 SGHRS, CDR2 YFSETQ. The CDR3 runs 14 residues. Trimming removed 6 bases at V and 1 base at J, with 10 bases between.

This clonotype has a count of ten or more. The chain joins TRBV7-2 to TRBJ1-5; a possible D gene is TRBD1 (5 bases). This CDR3 has 14 residues. Germline lookup yields CDR1 SGHTA and CDR2 FQGNSA. The V end lost 5 bases, the J end lost 5 bases, and 13 bases lay between the germline ends. The CDR3 coding sequence is TGTGCCAGCAGCGTACGGGACTCAGATCAGCCCCAGCATTTT. Protein: CASSVRDSDQPQHF.

To note about this clonotype: A much more abundant neighbour one base away suggests this may be a read error. The CDR3 DNA reads as TGCAGTGCTACTGATTCGGGCAGACATAATTCACCCCTCCACTTT. Its translation is CSATDSGRHNSPLHF. The chain combines TRBV20-1 with TRBJ1-6; D remains ambiguous. The germline CDR1 and CDR2 sequences are DFQATT and SNEGSKA (reference sequence). Trimming took 4 bases from V and 5 from J, leaving 15 bases between them. The CDR3 length is 15 residues.

V usage is TRBV19 and J usage is TRBJ2-2; D possibly uses TRBD1 or TRBD2 (6 bases each). With 8 bases removed from V and 6 bases from J, the gap between germline ends came to 22 bases. Germline V lookup: CDR1 LNHDA, CDR2 SQIVND (reference sequence). The CDR3 sequence is 16 residues long. The CDR3 nucleotides are TGTGCCAGTTTCTCACTCGTACCCGGGGGCTCCGGGGAGCTGTTTTTT. Protein: CASFSLVPGGSGELFF.

This clonotype occurred many times. The CDR3 nucleotides read TGTGCCAGCAGCCGAGATGGTGCAGTTATGAACACTGAAGCTTTCTTT. This gives the protein CASSRDGAVMNTEAFF. This chain connects TRBV2 to TRBJ1-1; D call uncertain. Germline V CDR1 and CDR2: SNHLY, FYNNEI. V was clipped by 6 bases and J by 0 bases, with 17 bases between them. This CDR3 comprises 16 residues.

The V gene is TRBV4-3, the J gene TRBJ2-7, with D maybe TRBD1 (5 bases). The V end lost 0 bases, the J end lost 4 bases, and 13 bases lay between the germline ends. The CDR3 is 15 residues long. Per germline, CDR1 LGHNA and CDR2 YSLEER. The CDR3 is CASSQEDRISYEQYF. For the CDR3, the DNA is TGCGCCAGCAGCCAAGAAGACAGAATAAGTTACGAGCAGTACTTC.

Ten or more counts support this clonotype. CDR3 nucleotides: TGTGCCAGCAGGACAGGGACTCTGAACACTGAAGCTTTCTTT. The encoded protein is CASRTGTLNTEAFF. The chain is built from TRBV2 and TRBJ1-1, with TRBD1 matching over 7 bases. CDR3 length: 14 amino acids. Per germline, CDR1 SNHLY and CDR2 FYNNEI. Losses at the gene ends were 6 bases for V and 0 bases for J; bases not matched to a gene: 4.